Following are 24 T cell receptor beta chains from one sample sequenced in a study of cytomegalovirus exposure and HLA in healthy donors. Primers included in the PCR were 60 Vbeta and 13 Jbeta primers. The repertoire was sequenced with immunoSEQ multiplex PCR; TCRdb's copy has only in-frame clones and lacks some. The table lists roughly 180,000 clones, more than 65% of them singletons. Sequencing was carried out using PBMCs. The receptors here all came from a male donor in good health and CMV-seronegative.

V is TRBV6-1 and J is TRBJ1-1; TRBD1 matches 8 bases. Per germline, CDR1 MNHNS and CDR2 SASEGT. V dropped 4 bases and J dropped 7; count of bases not matched to a gene: 2. The CDR3 loop spans 12 amino acids. The CDR3, as DNA: TGTGCCAGCAGTGTGGGGACAGGTGAAGCTTTCTTT. It yields the protein CASSVGTGEAFF.

This clone was counted a single time. DNA of the CDR3: TGTGCCAGCAGCTTCCGAGGGAACACTGAAGCTTTCTTT. Protein product: CASSFRGNTEAFF. This rearrangement joins TRBV9 to TRBJ1-1; D gene ambiguous. Germline CDR1 and CDR2: SGDLS and YYNGEE. The V end was cut by 4 bases, the J end by 1 base, with 8 bases between. The CDR3 runs to 13 residues.

The chain is built from TRBV29-1 and TRBJ2-5; TRBD1 matches 7 bases. The DNA matches TRBJ2-7 better at its end, which makes the J call doubtful. This CDR3 has 16 residues. The germline V gene encodes CDR1 SQVTM and CDR2 ANQGSEA. The CDR3 region has the DNA TGCAGCGTTGAAGACCAACAACGGGACAGTTCCTACGAGCAGTACTTC. It is translated as CSVEDQQRDSSYEQYF.

This clone was picked up one time. CDR3 residues: CASSSGTGGYEQYF. CDR3 bases: TGTGCCAGCAGTTCTGGGACAGGGGGCTACGAGCAGTACTTC. The V call is TRBV27, the J call TRBJ2-7; TRBD1 agrees at 11 bases. Trimming took 4 bases from V and 3 from J; bases not matched to a gene: 2. From germline, CDR1 is MNHEY and CDR2 SMNVEV (reference sequence). The CDR3 has 14 amino acids.

The CDR3 sequence: CASSARTGSNVEQYF. The DNA for the CDR3 is TGTGCCAGCAGCGCCAGGACAGGGTCAAATGTCGAGCAGTACTTC. The V gene is TRBV9, the J gene TRBJ2-7; 8 bases map to TRBD1. The junction had 11 bases not matched to a gene; V was cut back by 3 bases and J by 6 bases. The CDR3 extends over 15 amino acids. CDR1 and CDR2 (germline): SGDLS, YYNGEE.

This chain joins TRBV5-1 and TRBJ2-2; tentative D call: TRBD1 (5 bases). Germline CDR1 and CDR2: SGHRS and YFSETQ. The V end was cut by 5 bases, the J end by 3 bases, with 14 bases between. The CDR3 runs to 15 residues. Written as DNA, the CDR3 is TGCGCCAGCAGTCGAGGTGGGGCCGACACCGGGGAGCTGTTTTTT. This gives the protein CASSRGGADTGELFF.

This clone was seen only once. The chain carries TRBV6-6 and TRBJ2-4; TRBD1 aligns across 7 bases. V lost 6 bases to trimming and J lost 3 bases; unmatched junction nucleotides: 11. This CDR3 contains 16 residues. Germline values: CDR1 MNHNY, CDR2 SVGAGI (reference sequence). The CDR3 DNA is TGTGCCAGCAGATCGACAGGGCAAAACGACAAAAACATTCAGTACTTC. Translation: CASRSTGQNDKNIQYF.

The rearrangement joins TRBV14 to TRBJ2-7, with 7 bases matching TRBD1. Unmatched junction bases numbered 3, after V lost 4 bases and J lost 3 bases. The CDR3 contains 13 residues. Per the germline V gene, CDR1 is SGHDN and CDR2 is FVKESK. CDR3: CASSRRTGYEQYF. In DNA, the CDR3 is TGTGCCAGCAGCCGGAGGACAGGCTACGAGCAGTACTTC. Full variable domain (rest looked up from reference TRBV14 and TRBJ2-7): EAGVTQFPSHSVIEKGQTVTLRCDPISGHDNLYWYRRVMGKEIKFLLHFVKESKQDESGMPNNRFLAERTGGTYSTLKVQPAELEDSGVYFCASSRRTGYEQYFGPGTRLTVT.

V and J are TRBV10-1 and TRBJ2-7, with 10 bases aligning to TRBD2. The ends lost 5 bases at V and 2 bases at J; junction bases unmatched: 9. The CDR3 is 16 amino acids. The V gene's germline CDR1 is WNHNN and CDR2 SYGVQD (reference sequence). DNA for the CDR3: TGCGCCAGCAGTCGTACTAGCGGGGCCACCGCCTACGAGCAGTACTTC. This gives the protein CASSRTSGATAYEQYF.

V usage is TRBV14 and J usage is TRBJ2-2, with 9 bases matching TRBD1. Germline lookup yields CDR1 SGHDN and CDR2 FVKESK. The CDR3 loop spans 15 amino acids. Trimming at V came to 6 bases and at J to 4 bases, leaving 6 bases not matched to a gene. CDR3: CASRRTGVGTGELFF. The CDR3 nucleotides are TGTGCCAGCAGACGGACAGGGGTAGGCACCGGGGAGCTGTTTTTT.

V gene TRBV7-9 combines with J gene TRBJ1-2; D ambiguous. CDR3 size: 11 residues. Germline CDR1 is SEHNR and CDR2 is FQNEAQ (reference sequence). V lost 5 bases to trimming and J lost 7 bases, with 8 bases between them. CDR3 in amino acids: CASSHEGGYTF. The CDR3 DNA is TGTGCCAGCAGCCACGAGGGTGGCTACACCTTC.

The chain couples TRBV5-4 to TRBJ2-1; 9 nucleotides match TRBD2. V shed 4 bases and J 0 bases; nucleotides not matched to a gene: 2. This CDR3 contains 15 residues. Germline V gives CDR1 SGHNT, CDR2 YYREEE (reference sequence). Here the CDR3 reads CASSQTSGSYNEQFF. The CDR3 nucleotides are TGTGCCAGCAGCCAGACTAGCGGCTCCTACAATGAGCAGTTCTTC.

This chain links TRBV19 with TRBJ1-5; possible D gene TRBD1, 5 bases. The CDR3 is 14 residues long. Germline V gene data show CDR1 as LNHDA and CDR2 as SQIVND (reference sequence). Trimming cost V 3 bases and J 4 bases, with 10 bases left between them. The CDR3, as DNA: TGTGCCAGTAGTATCTCCAGGGCAAATCAGCCCCAGCATTTT. Its translation: CASSISRANQPQHF.

The chain combines TRBV6-4 with TRBJ2-1, with 15 bases identical to TRBD2. The CDR3 consists of 15 residues. Germline-derived CDR1 and CDR2 are MRHNA and SNTAGT. Germline trimming cut 4 bases from V and 6 bases from J; bases unmatched to any gene: 1. CDR3: CASSGTSGGANEQFF. For the CDR3, the DNA is TGTGCCAGCAGTGGGACTAGCGGGGGGGCCAATGAGCAGTTCTTC.

The count of this clone is one. The chain recombines TRBV5-4 with TRBJ1-2; D remains ambiguous. Germline values: CDR1 SGHNT, CDR2 YYREEE (reference sequence). V lost 4 bases and J 4 bases, leaving 11 bases between the germline ends. The CDR3 consists of 13 residues. The CDR3: CASSKNGAYGYTF. The CDR3 nucleotides read TGTGCCAGCAGCAAAAACGGAGCCTATGGCTACACCTTC.

The chain combines TRBV5-1 with TRBJ1-1, with D unresolved. V was clipped by 3 bases and J by 4 bases, with 16 bases between them. This CDR3 contains 15 residues. The germline CDR1 and CDR2 sequences are SGHRS and YFSETQ. CDR3 sequence reads: CASSSQGWEGTEAFF. CDR3 coding DNA: TGCGCCAGCAGCTCCCAAGGATGGGAGGGCACTGAAGCTTTCTTT.

The chain combines TRBV4-3 with TRBJ2-1; 8 bases agree with TRBD2. The CDR3 sequence is 14 residues long. From germline, CDR1 is LGHNA and CDR2 YSLEER. Trimming took 7 bases from V and 0 from J; bases not matched to a gene: 2. The CDR3 bases are TGCGCCAGCAAGGGACTAGGCTCCTACAATGAGCAGTTCTTC. Translation gives CASKGLGSYNEQFF.

The V and J genes are TRBV29-1 and TRBJ1-1; perhaps TRBD1 as D (5 bases). Germline CDR1 is SQVTM and CDR2 is ANQGSEA. V was trimmed by 4 bases and J by 0 bases, leaving 9 bases between them. CDR3 size: 13 residues. The CDR3 sequence is CSVGTRMNTEAFF. The CDR3 DNA reads as TGCAGCGTTGGGACACGTATGAACACTGAAGCTTTCTTT.

The rearrangement uses TRBV7-2 and TRBJ1-2, with D possibly being TRBD1 (5 bases). The CDR3 totals 14 residues. Germline CDR1 is SGHTA and CDR2 is FQGNSA. The V and J ends lost 5 bases and 3 bases respectively, with 13 bases between them. The CDR3 spells CASSRRGFDYGYTF. The CDR3, as DNA: TGTGCCAGCAGCCGCCGGGGGTTTGACTATGGCTACACCTTC.

There are a few counts of this clone. This sequence joins TRBV29-1 and TRBJ1-1, with D possibly TRBD1 on 6 matching bases. Germline V lookup: CDR1 SQVTM, CDR2 ANQGSEA. V dropped 6 bases and J dropped 1 base, with 12 bases sitting between them. The CDR3 has 13 residues. CDR3 sequence: CSVVGTPNTEAFF. CDR3 in DNA: TGCAGCGTGGTGGGGACACCGAACACTGAAGCTTTCTTT. Complete variable domain (other parts from reference TRBV29-1 and TRBJ1-1): SAVISQKPSRDICQRGTSLTIQCQVDSQVTMMFWYRQQPGQSLTLIATANQGSEATYESGFVIDKFPISRPNLTFSTLTVSNMSPEDSSIYLCSVVGTPNTEAFFGQGTRLTVV.

The rearrangement uses TRBV29-1 and TRBJ2-2; 7 bases are a match to TRBD2. The CDR3 loop spans 12 amino acids. CDR1 and CDR2 (germline): SQVTM, ANQGSEA. CDR3 sequence (DNA): TGCGGGAGGGGAGGGCCTATCGGGGAGCTGTTTTTT. Its protein is CGRGGPIGELFF.

This CDR3 reads CASSFGPGTYEQYF. The CDR3 DNA follows: TGTGCCAGCAGCTTCGGCCCAGGGACCTACGAGCAGTACTTC. The V and J genes are TRBV7-7 and TRBJ2-7; maybe TRBD1 (5 bases). V dropped 3 bases and J dropped 2 bases, with 11 bases sitting between them. This CDR3 is built from 14 residues. CDR1 is SSHAT and CDR2 is FNYEAQ in the germline V gene (reference sequence). Full variable domain (outside the CDR3, taken from reference TRBV7-7 and TRBJ2-7): GAGVSQSPRYKVTKRGQDVTLRCDPISSHATLYWYQQALGQGPEFLTYFNYEAQPDKSGLPSDRFSAERPEGSISTLTIQRTEQRDSAMYRCASSFGPGTYEQYFGPGTRLTVT.

V is TRBV5-6 and J is TRBJ2-2; D may be TRBD2 (5 bases). Trimming removed 4 bases at V and 7 bases at J, with 20 bases between. Germline-derived CDR1 and CDR2 are SGHDT and YYEEEE. This CDR3 region has 16 residues. CDR3 sequence (DNA): TGTGCCAGCAGCGCCCCCGGTCCGGGGTCAGGCGGGGAGCTGTTTTTT. This codes for CASSAPGPGSGGELFF.

The chain couples TRBV7-3 to TRBJ1-6; unclear D gene. CDR1 SGHTA and CDR2 FQGTGA come from the germline V gene. The CDR3 extends over 16 amino acids. Trimming removed 2 bases from V and 2 bases from J, with 10 bases in between. Written as DNA, the CDR3 is TGTGCCAGCAGCTTAGGCAGCGATACCTATAATTCACCCCTCCACTTT. It yields the protein CASSLGSDTYNSPLHF.